There are many counts of the clone carrying this T cell receptor beta chain. TCRdb re-called the 5' RACE reads with MiXCR, one entry per CDR3 protein. Of about 43,000 distinct CDR3 sequences listed, about 22% are singletons. This sample is part of a study of spatial heterogeneity in lung cancer. Study information: Sequencing covered available follow-up PBMC samples collected a median of approximately 25 months after resection. Raw sequencing reads included, on average, more than ten appearances of each unique TCR and UMI combination.

Regarding time point: blood at routine non-recurrence follow-up after resection. Researchers sequenced whole RNA taken from tumor, nontumor lung or frozen PBMC without sorting. J gave up 4 bases and V 5 bases, and 6 bases lay outside the gene matches. The CDR3 is 14 amino acids. The sample in question was PBMCs, obtained at follow-up. This chain joins TRBV12-3 or TRBV12-4 and TRBJ2-5, with 8 bases matching TRBD1. The receptor's source is a female donor with early-stage non-small cell lung cancer. DNA for the CDR3: TGTGCCAGCAGTCTGGGGACAGGCCGAGAGACCCAGTACTTC. Its translation: CASSLGTGRETQYF.